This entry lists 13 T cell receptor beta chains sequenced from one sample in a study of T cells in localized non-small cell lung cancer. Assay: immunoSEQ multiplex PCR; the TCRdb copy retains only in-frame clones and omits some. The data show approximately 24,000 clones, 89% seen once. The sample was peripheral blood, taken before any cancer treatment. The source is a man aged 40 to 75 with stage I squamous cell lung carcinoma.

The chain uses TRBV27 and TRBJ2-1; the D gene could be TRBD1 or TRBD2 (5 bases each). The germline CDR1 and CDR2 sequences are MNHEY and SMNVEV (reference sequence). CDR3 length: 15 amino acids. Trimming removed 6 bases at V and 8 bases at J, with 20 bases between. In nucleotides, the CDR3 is TGTGCCAGCAGCTCGGGACGGTGGGGTCTCGATGAGCAGTTCTTC. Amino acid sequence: CASSSGRWGLDEQFF.

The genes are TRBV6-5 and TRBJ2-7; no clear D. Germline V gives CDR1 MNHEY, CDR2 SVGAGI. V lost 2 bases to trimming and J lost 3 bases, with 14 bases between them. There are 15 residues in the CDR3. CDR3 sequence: CASSYPRIDGYEQYF. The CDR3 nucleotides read TGTGCCAGCAGTTACCCGAGGATTGACGGCTACGAGCAGTACTTC.

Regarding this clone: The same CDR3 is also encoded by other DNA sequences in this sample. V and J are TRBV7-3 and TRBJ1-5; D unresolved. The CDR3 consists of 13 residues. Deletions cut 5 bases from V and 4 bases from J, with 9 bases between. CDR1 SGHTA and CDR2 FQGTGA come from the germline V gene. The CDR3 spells CASSPGRNQPQHF. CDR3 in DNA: TGTGCCAGCAGCCCCGGGCGGAATCAGCCCCAGCATTTT.

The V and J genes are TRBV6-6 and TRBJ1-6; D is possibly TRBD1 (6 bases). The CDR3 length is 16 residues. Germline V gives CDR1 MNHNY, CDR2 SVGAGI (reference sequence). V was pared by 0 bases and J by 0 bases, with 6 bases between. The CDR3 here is CASSYSTGSYNSPLHF. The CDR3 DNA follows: TGTGCCAGCAGTTACTCGACAGGCTCCTATAATTCACCCCTCCACTTT.

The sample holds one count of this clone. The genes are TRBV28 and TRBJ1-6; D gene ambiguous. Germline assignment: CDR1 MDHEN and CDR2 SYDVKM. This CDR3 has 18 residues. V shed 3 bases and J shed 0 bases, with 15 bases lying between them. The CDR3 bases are TGTGCCAGCAGTTTCAGCCTCAAATTTAGCTCCTATAATTCACCCCTCCACTTT. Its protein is CASSFSLKFSSYNSPLHF.

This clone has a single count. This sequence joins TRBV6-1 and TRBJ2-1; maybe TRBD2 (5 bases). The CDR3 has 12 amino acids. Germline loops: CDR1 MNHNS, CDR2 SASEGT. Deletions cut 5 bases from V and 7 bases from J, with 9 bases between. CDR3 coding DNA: TGTGCCAGCAGTATCCGGGGAAATGAGCAGTTCTTC. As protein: CASSIRGNEQFF.

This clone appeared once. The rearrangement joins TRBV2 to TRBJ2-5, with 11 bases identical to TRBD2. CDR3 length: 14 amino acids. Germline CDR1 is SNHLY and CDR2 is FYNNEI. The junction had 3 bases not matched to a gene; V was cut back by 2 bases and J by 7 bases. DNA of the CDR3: TGTGCCAGCAGTGAAAGCACTAGCGGGGGGACCCAGTACTTC. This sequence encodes CASSESTSGGTQYF.

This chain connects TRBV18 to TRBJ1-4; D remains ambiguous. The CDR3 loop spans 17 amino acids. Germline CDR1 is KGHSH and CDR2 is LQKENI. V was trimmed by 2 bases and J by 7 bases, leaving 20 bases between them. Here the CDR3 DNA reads TGTGCCAGCTCACCAGTGCGGGGTCCCCGTGGACTTGAAAAACTGTTTTTT. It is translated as CASSPVRGPRGLEKLFF.

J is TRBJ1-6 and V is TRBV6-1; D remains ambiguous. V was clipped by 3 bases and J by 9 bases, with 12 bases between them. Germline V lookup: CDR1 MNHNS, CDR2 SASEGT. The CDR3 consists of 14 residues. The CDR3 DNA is TGTGCCAGCAGTGATCAAGGGCGGCGTTCACCCCTCCACTTT. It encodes CASSDQGRRSPLHF.

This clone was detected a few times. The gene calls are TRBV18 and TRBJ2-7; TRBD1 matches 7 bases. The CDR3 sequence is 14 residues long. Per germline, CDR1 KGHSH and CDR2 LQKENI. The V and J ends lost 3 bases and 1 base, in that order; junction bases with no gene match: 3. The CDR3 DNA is TGTGCCAGCTCACCCGGACAGGTTTCCTACGAGCAGTACTTC. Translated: CASSPGQVSYEQYF.

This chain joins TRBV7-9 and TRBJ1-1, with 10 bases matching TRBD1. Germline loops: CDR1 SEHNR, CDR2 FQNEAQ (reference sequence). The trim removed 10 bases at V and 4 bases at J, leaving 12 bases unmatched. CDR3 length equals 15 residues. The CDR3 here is CAIQKSRTGGTEAFF. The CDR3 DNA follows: TGTGCCATCCAGAAGTCTCGGACAGGGGGCACTGAAGCTTTCTTT.

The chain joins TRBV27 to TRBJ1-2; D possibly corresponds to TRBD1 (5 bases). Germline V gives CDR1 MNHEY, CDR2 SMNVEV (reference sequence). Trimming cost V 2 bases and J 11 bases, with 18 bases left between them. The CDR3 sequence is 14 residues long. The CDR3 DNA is TGTGCCAGCAGTTTACGGGGCGGGAACTTGGGTTACACCTTC. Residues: CASSLRGGNLGYTF.

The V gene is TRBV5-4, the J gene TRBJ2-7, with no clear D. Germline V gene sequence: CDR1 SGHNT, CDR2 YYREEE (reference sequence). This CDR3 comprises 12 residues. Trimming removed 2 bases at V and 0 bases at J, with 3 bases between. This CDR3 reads CASSLNSYEQYF. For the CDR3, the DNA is TGTGCCAGCAGCTTAAACTCCTACGAGCAGTACTTC. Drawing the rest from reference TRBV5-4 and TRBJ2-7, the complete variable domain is ETGVTQSPTHLIKTRGQQVTLRCSSQSGHNTVSWYQQALGQGPQFIFQYYREEENGRGNFPPRFSGLQFPNYSSELNVNALELDDSALYLCASSLNSYEQYFGPGTRLTVT.